What follows is one T cell receptor (beta chain) and its context. In germline, CDR1 is MNHEY, CDR2 SVGEGT. Trimming removed 6 bases from V and 1 base from J; junction bases left unmatched: 5. The CDR3 has 15 amino acids. This sample was taken from a study of control samples from healthy donors and cancer patients. TCRdb's table, derived via immunoSEQ multiplex PCR, lists solely in-frame clones and lacks some. The sample lists some 130,000 clones; 80% to 95% were seen once. The rearrangement links TRBV6-2 or TRBV6-3 to TRBJ2-3, with 9 bases matching TRBD2. This TCR derives from a man aged 18 to 30 in good health. Sequencing was done on a sample of blood. The CDR3 protein is CASSSVAGGTDTQYF. CDR3 in DNA: TGTGCCAGCAGCTCGGTAGCGGGGGGCACAGATACGCAGTATTTT.